This paragraph covers one TCR beta chain sequence. Its antigen is unidentified. A much larger clone differs by one base, so this may be a read error. RNA was extracted from bulk tissue without any cell sorting. These data belong to a study of tumor and adjacent non-tumor tissue in lung cancer. Across the whole study: On average, productive TCRbeta reads reached about 4 million per sample. The study, taken as a whole, reports: In normal lung, the top 100 clones were significantly more dominant than in tumor.

TCRbeta libraries were built with three rounds of nested PCR, modified from ARM-PCR. TCRdb reprocessed the multiplex PCR reads with MiXCR, giving one entry per CDR3 protein. The repertoire holds about 200,000 distinct CDR3 sequences, with approximately 74% as singletons. The specimen sequenced was lung tumor tissue. The receptor's source is a man between 60 and 75 years old with non-small cell lung cancer.

The CDR3: CASSRTNGRTGEQYF. The DNA for the CDR3 is TGTGCCAGCAGTAGAACTAACGGGAGGACGGGGGAGCAGTACTTC. The genes are TRBV11-3 and TRBJ2-7, with 7 bases that match TRBD2. The length of the CDR3 is 15 residues. Trimming took 6 bases from V and 7 from J; bases not matched to a gene: 15. Germline CDR1 reads SGHNT; CDR2 reads YENEEA.